One sample yielded the 4 T cell receptor beta chains listed below, sequenced in a study of CD8 T cells in Susac syndrome (dated by TCRdb to the late 2010s). Library creation used the immunoSEQ multiplex PCR assay. RNA was extracted using the RNeasy kit, and roughly 0.5 to 1 microgram was reverse transcribed with random hexamers. TCRdb trimmed public reads at Q25 via fastp, called clones via MiXCR and kept in-frame beta chains. Every entry covers one CDR3 protein and lists the most common genes and DNA from its rows. The sample table records some 110,000 distinct CDR3 sequences; roughly 95% of these occur just once. The ten largest make up about 0.14% of the sample. Sequenced input: CD4+ T cells from PBMCs. All receptors derive from a human donor with Susac syndrome.

J is TRBJ1-5 and V is TRBV6-1, with 7 bases lining up with TRBD1. This CDR3 is 16 amino acids long. CDR1 and CDR2 (germline): MNHNS, SASEGT. Trimming removed 6 bases from V and 0 bases from J; junction bases left unmatched: 8. The CDR3, as DNA: TGTGCCAGCAGGCCCCGGGACAGTTATAGCAATCAGCCCCAGCATTTT. It codes for CASRPRDSYSNQPQHF.

The rearrangement uses TRBV9 and TRBJ2-2, with a tentative D call TRBD1 (5 bases). Germline V CDR1 and CDR2: SGDLS, YYNGEE. The germline V and J ends were trimmed by 5 bases and 6 bases, with 14 bases remaining between them. CDR3 length: 14 amino acids. CDR3 bases: TGTGCCAGCAGACGATTTAGGGGTTCCGGGGAGCTGTTTTTT. Its translation: CASRRFRGSGELFF.

This clonotype is a singleton in its sample. The chain employs TRBV5-1 and TRBJ2-7; weak D call: TRBD2 (6 bases). The CDR3 runs to 14 residues. V lost 4 bases and J 5 bases, leaving 16 bases between the germline ends. Germline CDR1 is SGHRS and CDR2 is YFSETQ. CDR3 loop: CASSLRASVDEQYF. CDR3 coding DNA: TGCGCCAGCAGCCTACGGGCTAGCGTTGACGAGCAGTACTTC.

This chain joins TRBV20-1 and TRBJ2-7; TRBD1 matches 10 bases. CDR3 length: 13 amino acids. V dropped 6 bases and J dropped 5; count of bases not matched to a gene: 7. In germline, CDR1 is DFQATT, CDR2 SNEGSKA (reference sequence). The CDR3 region has the DNA TGCAGTGCCCCGGGACAGGGGAATCACGAGCAGTACTTC. Amino acid sequence: CSAPGQGNHEQYF.